This T cell receptor (beta chain) was sequenced in a study of blood T cell repertoires in COVID-19. As for the study in general: COVID-19 samples, acute and convalescent, were from the United States, Italy and Spain. From T cells, B-cell-depleted T cells, or PBMCs came the material, which was cDNA or gDNA.

Study processing details: Amplification of reference gene primers was used by the study to estimate nucleated cell counts. Only in-frame clones appear in the TCRdb table, and some are missing; sequencing was by immunoSEQ multiplex PCR. From that table come the V and J calls and clone size; the DNA was used to work out D and trimming. The data contain 200,000 to 250,000 clones, around 80% of them singletons. Trimming left V 3 bases short and J 11 bases short, with 14 bases between. CDR3 length equals 14 residues. Looked up from germline, CDR1 is MDHEN and CDR2 is SYDVKM. The sequencing sample was made of peripheral blood. This receptor was taken from a woman older than 75 with active or convalescent COVID-19. This chain links TRBV28 with TRBJ1-6; D might be TRBD1 (6 bases). CDR3 DNA sequence: TGTGCCAGCAGTTTGGGCGCAGGGGTAACACCCCTCCACTTT. This sequence encodes CASSLGAGVTPLHF.